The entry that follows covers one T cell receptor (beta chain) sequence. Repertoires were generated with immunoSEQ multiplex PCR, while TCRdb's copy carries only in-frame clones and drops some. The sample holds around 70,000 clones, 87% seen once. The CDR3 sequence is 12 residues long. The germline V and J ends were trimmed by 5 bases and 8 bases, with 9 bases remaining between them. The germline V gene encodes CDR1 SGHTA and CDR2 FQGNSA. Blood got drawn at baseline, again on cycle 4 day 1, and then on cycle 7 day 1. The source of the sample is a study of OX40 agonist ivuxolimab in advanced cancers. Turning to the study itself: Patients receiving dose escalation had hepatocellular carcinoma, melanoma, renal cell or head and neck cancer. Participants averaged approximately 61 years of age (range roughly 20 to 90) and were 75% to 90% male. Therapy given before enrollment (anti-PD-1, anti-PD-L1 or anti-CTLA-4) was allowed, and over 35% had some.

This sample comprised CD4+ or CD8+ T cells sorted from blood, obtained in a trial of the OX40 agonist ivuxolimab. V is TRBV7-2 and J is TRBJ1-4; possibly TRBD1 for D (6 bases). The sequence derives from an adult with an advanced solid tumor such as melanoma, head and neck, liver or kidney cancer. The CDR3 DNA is TGTGCCAGCAGCCCCGACAGGGAAAAACTGTTTTTT. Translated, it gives CASSPDREKLFF.